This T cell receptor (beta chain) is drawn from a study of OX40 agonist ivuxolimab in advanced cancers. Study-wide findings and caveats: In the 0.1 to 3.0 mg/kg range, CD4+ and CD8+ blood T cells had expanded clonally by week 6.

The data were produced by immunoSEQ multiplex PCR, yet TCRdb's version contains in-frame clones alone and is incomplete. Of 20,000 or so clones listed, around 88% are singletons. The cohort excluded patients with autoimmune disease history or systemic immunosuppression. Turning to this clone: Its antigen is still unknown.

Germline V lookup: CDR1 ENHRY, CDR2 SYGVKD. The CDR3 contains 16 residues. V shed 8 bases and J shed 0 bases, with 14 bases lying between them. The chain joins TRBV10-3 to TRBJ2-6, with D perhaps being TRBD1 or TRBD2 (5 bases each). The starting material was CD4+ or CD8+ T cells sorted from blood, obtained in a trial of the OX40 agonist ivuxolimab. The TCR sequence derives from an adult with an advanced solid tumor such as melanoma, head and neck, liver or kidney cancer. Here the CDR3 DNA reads TGTGCCATCGAGGGGACGGAAAACTCTGGGGCCAACGTCCTGACTTTC. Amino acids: CAIEGTENSGANVLTF.